These 14 T cell receptor beta chains came from one sample sequenced in a study of neoadjuvant anti-PD-1 for oral cavity cancer. Documented time point: after neoadjuvant nivolumab, at surgical resection. Data came from immunoSEQ multiplex PCR; TCRdb stores just in-frame clones and leaves some out. The data hold about 7,200 clones, with roughly 71% observed a single time. Sequencing used PBMCs, obtained after nivolumab (anti-PD-1) treatment. Receptors originate from a person aged 35 to 85 with oral cavity squamous cell carcinoma.

The chain links TRBV4-3 to TRBJ2-7, with a tentative D call TRBD2 (6 bases). Germline assignment: CDR1 LGHNA and CDR2 YSLEER. Trimming took 1 base from V and 2 from J, leaving 6 bases between them. The CDR3 runs to 13 residues. Here the CDR3 reads CASSQGRAYEQYF. DNA of the CDR3: TGCGCCAGCAGCCAAGGGAGGGCCTACGAGCAGTACTTC.

This chain connects TRBV6-5 to TRBJ2-6; D uncertain. This CDR3 region has 15 residues. Trimming cost V 0 bases and J 0 bases, with 3 bases left between them. Germline V gene sequence: CDR1 MNHEY, CDR2 SVGAGI. The CDR3 bases are TGTGCCAGCAGTTACTCAGGCTCTGGGGCCAACGTCCTGACTTTC. It is translated as CASSYSGSGANVLTF.

The chain is built from TRBV27 and TRBJ2-7, with D perhaps being TRBD1 or TRBD2 (7 bases each). Trimming stripped 3 bases from V and 5 bases from J, with 14 bases between. Germline values: CDR1 MNHEY, CDR2 SMNVEV (reference sequence). The CDR3 is made up of 14 amino acids. The CDR3 nucleotides read TGTGCCAGCAGTTTCCAGGGGGGGAGGAACGAGCAGTACTTC. It translates to CASSFQGGRNEQYF.

The J gene is TRBJ2-5, the V gene TRBV7-2, with 12 bases identical to TRBD2. Germline V gives CDR1 SGHTA, CDR2 FQGNSA. CDR3 length equals 15 residues. V shed 4 bases, J shed 5 bases, and the junction held 5 bases outside the gene matches. CDR3 sequence (DNA): TGTGCCAGCAGCTCTAGCGGGGGGGCAGGGGAGACCCAGTACTTC. It translates to CASSSSGGAGETQYF.

This chain uses TRBV28 with TRBJ2-5, with D perhaps given as TRBD1 or TRBD2 (5 bases each). The CDR3 length is 16 residues. V lost 1 base to trimming and J lost 7 bases, with 19 bases between them. Germline assignment: CDR1 MDHEN and CDR2 SYDVKM. CDR3 sequence reads: CASSLSMWGTGGTQYF. The CDR3 bases are TGTGCCAGCAGTTTATCCATGTGGGGCACAGGAGGGACCCAGTACTTC.

The V gene is TRBV6-5, the J gene TRBJ1-5; 10 bases align to TRBD1. J lost 6 bases, V lost 6 bases, and 5 bases had no gene match. The germline gives CDR1 MNHEY, CDR2 SVGAGI. This CDR3 is built from 14 residues. The CDR3 loop is CASSSRDRGQPQHF. CDR3 DNA: TGTGCCAGCAGCTCCCGGGACAGGGGTCAGCCCCAGCATTTT.

The chain recombines TRBV7-2 with TRBJ2-5; D might be TRBD2 (7 bases). With 7 bases removed from V and 5 bases from J, the gap between germline ends came to 20 bases. Germline lookup yields CDR1 SGHTA and CDR2 FQGNSA. CDR3 length: 15 amino acids. This CDR3 reads CASTPFGGGGETQYF. The DNA of the CDR3 is TGTGCCAGCACCCCCTTCGGAGGGGGAGGGGAGACCCAGTACTTC.

The V gene is TRBV5-1, the J gene TRBJ1-4, with no clear D. The V gene lost 0 bases and the J gene lost 2 bases, with 5 bases spanning the gap. There are 14 residues in the CDR3. Germline V gives CDR1 SGHRS, CDR2 YFSETQ. CDR3 sequence reads: CASSLGITNEKLFF. The CDR3 coding sequence is TGCGCCAGCAGCTTGGGGATCACTAATGAAAAACTGTTTTTT.

The chain joins TRBV5-6 to TRBJ1-3; D not resolved. Germline CDR1 is SGHDT and CDR2 is YYEEEE. Between the trimmed V and J ends, which lost 4 bases and 4 bases, there was a span of 9 bases. The CDR3 length is 13 residues. CDR3 sequence: CASSPVGGNTIYF. For the CDR3, the DNA is TGTGCCAGCAGCCCAGTGGGAGGAAACACCATATATTTT.

The sample holds a few counts of this clone. In DNA form, the CDR3 reads TGTGCCAGCAGCTTAGGCGGCCGGGGTTACGAGCAGTACTTC. As protein: CASSLGGRGYEQYF. The rearrangement uses TRBV7-2 and TRBJ2-7, with D tentatively TRBD2 (5 bases). Germline V gene data show CDR1 as SGHTA and CDR2 as FQGNSA. This CDR3 has 14 residues. V was clipped by 1 base and J by 4 bases, with 11 bases between them.

DNA of the CDR3: TGTGCCAGCAGCCCGGGACAGGGCTTCAATCAGCCCCAGCATTTT. Translated: CASSPGQGFNQPQHF. The J gene is TRBJ1-5, the V gene TRBV6-1; TRBD1 agrees at 9 bases. This CDR3 spans 15 amino acids. CDR1 is MNHNS, CDR2 SASEGT, per germline. V shed 6 bases and J 3 bases; nucleotides not matched to a gene: 6.

The chain employs TRBV28 and TRBJ2-3; TRBD2 aligns across 11 bases. The CDR3 has 15 amino acids. V shed 5 bases, J shed 2 bases, and the junction held 3 bases outside the gene matches. The germline gives CDR1 MDHEN, CDR2 SYDVKM. The CDR3 here is CASSLSGGVTDTQYF. The DNA for the CDR3 is TGTGCCAGCAGTCTTAGCGGGGGGGTCACAGATACGCAGTATTTT.

This sequence joins TRBV11-2 and TRBJ2-5; D is ambiguous. The CDR3 totals 14 residues. Trimming removed 3 bases at V and 1 base at J, with 9 bases between. CDR1 and CDR2 from the germline V gene are SGHAT and FQNNGV. CDR3 sequence reads: CASSLAAFQETQYF. The CDR3 DNA follows: TGTGCCAGCAGCTTGGCGGCTTTCCAAGAGACCCAGTACTTC.

This chain uses TRBV5-6 with TRBJ1-3; 7 nucleotides line up with TRBD1. Germline V gene lookup returns CDR1 SGHDT and CDR2 YYEEEE. The CDR3 extends over 15 amino acids. The ends lost 4 bases at V and 3 bases at J; junction bases unmatched: 7. This CDR3 is CASSRQGSGGNTIYF. DNA for the CDR3: TGTGCCAGCAGCAGACAGGGAAGCGGTGGAAACACCATATATTTT.